These T cell receptor beta chains were read from a single sample in a study of blood T cell repertoires in COVID-19. Using immunoSEQ multiplex PCR, the repertoire was profiled, and TCRdb retains in-frame clones only, with some absent. The repertoire holds under 250,000 clones, with around 88% as singletons. The sample consisted of peripheral blood. The receptor source for this set is an elderly man with acute or convalescent COVID-19. CDR3s leave out the opening cysteine and the closing phenylalanine or tryptophan.

TRBV6-5	TRBJ2-7	ASSPSGPVGYEQY
TRBV19	TRBJ1-1	ASTQGAGTEAF
TRBV9	TRBJ2-1	ASSVEGGQGSNEQF
TRBV7-9	TRBJ2-1	ASSLLGAGGKQF
TRBV6-2/TRBV6-3	TRBJ2-3	ASSYAAGSVETDTQY
TRBV19	TRBJ2-2	ASNGLAGDGELF
TRBV7-3	TRBJ2-1	ASSSDYSYNEQF
TRBV6-2/TRBV6-3	TRBJ1-5	ASSGRGQLYSNQPQH
TRBV5-5	TRBJ2-5	ASSRGQGSFETQY
TRBV19	TRBJ2-2	ASKKGSGANTGELF
TRBV19	TRBJ2-1	ASSMEAFEQF
TRBV6-6	TRBJ1-2	ASSYRVGRGNNGYT
TRBV19	TRBJ1-6	ASSISGFNSPLH
TRBV13	TRBJ1-2	ASSSVTGTGPPNYGYT
TRBV6-1	TRBJ1-1	ASSEARQILNTEAF
TRBV13	TRBJ2-2	ASSTWTSGMNTGELF
TRBV28	TRBJ1-5	ASSFTGYGQPQH
TRBV11-2	TRBJ2-2	ASSLEGLSTGELF
TRBV28	TRBJ1-1	ASSPWSGSGYTEAF
TRBV19	TRBJ2-7	ASSIPGLAYEQY
TRBV19	TRBJ2-1	ASSIASLAGGPVDEQF
TRBV3-1/TRBV3-2	TRBJ2-7	ASSQDGGQGFYEQY
TRBV14	TRBJ2-7	ASSQVLGGRDEQY
TRBV7-2	TRBJ1-1	ASSLDRFSTEAF
TRBV6-5	TRBJ1-2	ASRPDRGSPYGYT
TRBV6-5	TRBJ2-7	ASRPLLGTSYEQY
TRBV24-1	TRBJ2-7	ATSDFSRRGSYEQY
TRBV7-3	TRBJ2-6	ASSLYPRGVDSGANVLT
TRBV6-2/TRBV6-3	TRBJ1-5	ASSPTGIPNQPQH
TRBV11-3	TRBJ2-3	ASSSGLAGESDTQY
TRBV6-2/TRBV6-3	TRBJ1-2	ASSLSPQGVYGYT
TRBV2	TRBJ2-5	ASSLFGTEETQY
TRBV11-2	TRBJ1-2	ASSLPGTRYGYT
TRBV15	TRBJ2-3	ATSREGAGTDTQY
TRBV7-2	TRBJ1-1	ASSANRGKDTEAF
TRBV7-9	TRBJ2-1	ASSRDIFAEHSLF
TRBV19	TRBJ2-2	ASSPYTGELF
TRBV4-2	TRBJ2-3	ASSRRLAGDTDTQY
TRBV7-2	TRBJ1-2	ASSFRDRNGYT
TRBV28	TRBJ2-3	ASSPPISTDTQY
TRBV5-1	TRBJ1-3	ASSLDRGAGNTIY
TRBV15	TRBJ2-5	ATSRGYGTAKRETQY
TRBV5-3	TRBJ2-7	ARSLPRQGAYEQY
TRBV19	TRBJ2-3	ASSIGDSDTQY
TRBV7-2	TRBJ1-5	ASSARTGGVQPQH
TRBV19	TRBJ1-4	ASSIAAGIREKLF
TRBV11-3	TRBJ2-2	ASSLGGPNTGELF
TRBV5-8	TRBJ2-7	ASSYKGGISYEQY
TRBV27	TRBJ1-4	ASGEGSYNEKLF
TRBV11-2	TRBJ2-7	ASSPPGGLSSYEQY
TRBV11-3	TRBJ2-7	ASSFGQGPGYEQY
TRBV7-3	TRBJ1-1	ASSPEGGRTEAF
TRBV3-1/TRBV3-2	TRBJ1-2	ASSQDILYGYT
TRBV19	TRBJ2-5	ASNEGRYQETQY